The 16 T cell receptor beta chains given below trace back to one sample, sequenced in a study of blood T cell repertoires in COVID-19. Only in-frame clones appear in the TCRdb table, and some are missing; sequencing was by immunoSEQ multiplex PCR. There are 250,000 to 350,000 clones in the sample; about four fifths occur only once, and over 1.1% lies in the top ten. Sequencing input: peripheral blood. Source of these receptors: a human donor with COVID-19, enrolled during active disease. The donor label of this sample is uncertain.

The chain is built from TRBV21-1 and TRBJ2-1; TRBD2, the D gene given by the table, was not confirmed from the DNA. TRBV21-1 is an annotated pseudogene. CDR3 length equals 15 residues. In DNA, the CDR3 is TGTGCCAGCGGACCCGATAGCGGGAGAGGAGATGAGCAGTTCTTC. The encoded protein is CASGPDSGRGDEQFF.

This clone came up once. The rearrangement uses TRBV14 and TRBJ1-6, with D maybe TRBD1 (6 bases). V was shortened by 2 bases and J by 7 bases, with 12 bases between the two germline ends. The CDR3 sequence is 15 residues long. The V gene's germline CDR1 is SGHDN and CDR2 FVKESK. The chain's CDR3 is CASSQNRVGNSPLHF. CDR3 coding DNA: TGTGCCAGCAGCCAAAACAGGGTAGGGAATTCACCCCTCCACTTT. The variable domain in full, with the rest retrieved from reference TRBV14 and TRBJ1-6, is EAGVTQFPSHSVIEKGQTVTLRCDPISGHDNLYWYRRVMGKEIKFLLHFVKESKQDESGMPNNRFLAERTGGTYSTLKVQPAELEDSGVYFCASSQNRVGNSPLHFGNGTRLTVT.

The chain employs TRBV18 and TRBJ1-2; TRBD1 is a possible D gene (5 bases). In germline, CDR1 is KGHSH, CDR2 LQKENI. The CDR3 contains 17 residues. V was cut by 4 bases and J by 4 bases, with 22 bases left in between. CDR3 in amino acids: CASSQSNPRGSSYGYTF. As DNA, the CDR3 is TGTGCCAGCTCACAGTCGAACCCCCGGGGGAGTAGCTATGGCTACACCTTC.

The CDR3 loop reads CASSLKGQGHEQYF. CDR3 sequence (DNA): TGTGCCAGCAGCTTAAAGGGACAGGGGCACGAGCAGTACTTC. The chain recombines TRBV7-3 with TRBJ2-7; 10 positions agree with TRBD1. The V gene end was trimmed by 1 base and the J gene end by 5 bases; junction bases not matched to a gene: 2. Germline lookup yields CDR1 SGHTA and CDR2 FQGTGA. There are 14 residues in the CDR3. Complete variable domain (other parts from reference TRBV7-3 and TRBJ2-7): GAGVSQTPSNKVTEKGKYVELRCDPISGHTALYWYRQSLGQGPEFLIYFQGTGAADDSGLPNDRFFAVRPEGSVSTLKIQRTERGDSAVYLCASSLKGQGHEQYFGPGTRLTVT.

This rearrangement joins TRBV27 to TRBJ2-2; D is ambiguous. Per germline, CDR1 MNHEY and CDR2 SMNVEV (reference sequence). This CDR3 is 14 amino acids long. The V gene lost 2 bases and the J gene lost 2 bases, with 6 bases spanning the gap. The CDR3 DNA reads as TGTGCCAGCAGTTTAAGAGTTAACACCGGGGAGCTGTTTTTT. Its protein product is CASSLRVNTGELFF.

V and J are TRBV28 and TRBJ2-1; 15 bases line up with TRBD2. The CDR3 is 16 amino acids. V gave up 4 bases and J gave up 4 bases; unmatched junction bases: 2. The germline gives CDR1 MDHEN, CDR2 SYDVKM. This chain's CDR3 is CASSWGLAGGYNEQFF. CDR3 DNA: TGTGCCAGCAGTTGGGGACTAGCGGGAGGTTACAATGAGCAGTTCTTC.

The chain's CDR3 is CALGAVITDTQYF. Here the CDR3 DNA reads TGTGCCTTGGGGGCCGTGATCACAGATACGCAGTATTTT. The rearrangement joins TRBV28 to TRBJ2-3; tentative D call: TRBD1 (6 bases). CDR1 is MDHEN, CDR2 SYDVKM, per germline. V shed 11 bases and J shed 2 bases, with 14 bases lying between them. This CDR3 region has 13 residues.

This chain uses TRBV7-8 with TRBJ2-1; perhaps TRBD2 as D (6 bases). Germline CDR1 SGHVS, CDR2 FQNEAQ. The V and J ends lost 4 bases and 5 bases respectively, with 15 bases between them. The length of the CDR3 is 15 residues. This CDR3 is CASSSRRGGDNEQFF. CDR3 in DNA: TGTGCCAGCAGCTCTCGGAGGGGAGGCGACAATGAGCAGTTCTTC.

Worth noting for this clone: Germline and junction disagree at one end, which may indicate a read error. The chain carries TRBV5-1 and TRBJ1-1; 7 bases fit TRBD1. The CDR3 is made up of 15 amino acids. Germline lookup yields CDR1 SGHRS and CDR2 YFSETQ. The CDR3 sequence: CASRFDRVSATEAFF. The CDR3 region has the DNA TGCGCCAGCCGCTTCGACAGGGTAAGTGCCACTGAAGCTTTCTTT.

This sequence joins TRBV7-3 and TRBJ2-6; the D gene is possibly TRBD1 (5 bases). Trimming took 5 bases from V and 0 from J, leaving 8 bases between them. CDR3 length: 15 amino acids. Per germline, CDR1 SGHTA and CDR2 FQGTGA. The CDR3 spells CASSPRVSGANVLTF. The CDR3 DNA reads TGTGCCAGCAGCCCCAGGGTCTCTGGGGCCAACGTCCTGACTTTC.

This clone was seen a few times. V is TRBV6-5 and J is TRBJ2-7; D is perhaps TRBD2 (6 bases). The CDR3 loop spans 15 amino acids. V was cut by 7 bases and J by 7 bases, with 23 bases left in between. The V gene's germline CDR1 is MNHEY and CDR2 SVGAGI. CDR3 amino acids: CASIRRLGEGREQYF. The CDR3 bases are TGTGCCAGCATCCGGCGGCTAGGAGAAGGGAGGGAGCAGTACTTC.

The chain carries TRBV9 and TRBJ1-1; D uncertain. The CDR3 length is 13 residues. V shed 0 bases and J shed 8 bases, with 11 bases lying between them. CDR1 is SGDLS, CDR2 YYNGEE, per germline. The CDR3 DNA sequence: TGTGCCAGCAGCGTAGTTGGGCGGAGGGAAGCTTTCTTT. It encodes CASSVVGRREAFF.

The V gene is TRBV6-5, the J gene TRBJ2-7; TRBD2 agrees at 7 bases. The CDR3 is 14 amino acids. Germline V CDR1 and CDR2: MNHEY, SVGAGI. Losses at the gene ends were 8 bases for V and 4 bases for J; bases not matched to a gene: 11. CDR3 protein: CASVEERGRYEQYF. In DNA, the CDR3 is TGTGCCAGCGTCGAAGAGCGGGGTAGGTACGAGCAGTACTTC.

The chain has TRBV6-5 and TRBJ1-2; 9 nucleotides line up with TRBD1. Germline loops: CDR1 MNHEY, CDR2 SVGAGI. The CDR3 is 15 residues long. Trimming took 7 bases from V and 2 from J; bases not matched to a gene: 8. The CDR3 DNA is TGTGCCAGCACCATGAGGGGACAGGGCAACTATGGCTACACCTTC. It yields the protein CASTMRGQGNYGYTF.

This sequence joins TRBV27 and TRBJ2-7, with 8 bases that match TRBD2. Germline V lookup: CDR1 MNHEY, CDR2 SMNVEV (reference sequence). J was trimmed by 0 bases and V by 8 bases; bases with no gene match: 3. CDR3 length equals 13 residues. CDR3 coding DNA: TGTGCCAGCCGGACTAGCTCCTCCTACGAGCAGTACTTC. It translates to CASRTSSSYEQYF.

The CDR3, as DNA: TGTGCCAGCTCACCAAGGGGGATGGACACTGAAGCTTTCTTT. Translating gives CASSPRGMDTEAFF. V and J are TRBV18 and TRBJ1-1, with a possible D match to TRBD1 (6 bases). V shed 2 bases and J shed 3 bases, with 10 bases lying between them. CDR1 is KGHSH, CDR2 LQKENI, per germline. The CDR3 has 14 amino acids.